This entry features one T cell receptor beta chain sequence. Original data processing: From reference gene primer amplification, estimates of nucleated cell counts were derived. Libraries were prepared by immunoSEQ multiplex PCR; TCRdb keeps only in-frame clonotypes and omits some of them. V and J calls and clone size follow that table, whereas D and trimming were derived from the DNA. The sample has about 52,000 clones, about nine tenths seen once; the top ten hold 11% to 15%. This entry is derived from a study of blood T cell repertoires in COVID-19. Study overall: Donors in the United States, Italy and Spain gave samples during acute or convalescent COVID-19.

V shed 3 bases and J shed 1 base, with 6 bases lying between them. The CDR3 is made up of 13 amino acids. Germline CDR1 and CDR2: LNHDA and SQIVND (reference sequence). The TCR originated in a man aged 70 or older with acute or convalescent COVID-19. Specimen: peripheral blood. The chain has TRBV19 and TRBJ1-2, with D possibly matching TRBD1 (6 bases). The CDR3 nucleotides read TGTGCCAGTAGTATCAGGGGTAACTATGGCTACACCTTC. It encodes CASSIRGNYGYTF.